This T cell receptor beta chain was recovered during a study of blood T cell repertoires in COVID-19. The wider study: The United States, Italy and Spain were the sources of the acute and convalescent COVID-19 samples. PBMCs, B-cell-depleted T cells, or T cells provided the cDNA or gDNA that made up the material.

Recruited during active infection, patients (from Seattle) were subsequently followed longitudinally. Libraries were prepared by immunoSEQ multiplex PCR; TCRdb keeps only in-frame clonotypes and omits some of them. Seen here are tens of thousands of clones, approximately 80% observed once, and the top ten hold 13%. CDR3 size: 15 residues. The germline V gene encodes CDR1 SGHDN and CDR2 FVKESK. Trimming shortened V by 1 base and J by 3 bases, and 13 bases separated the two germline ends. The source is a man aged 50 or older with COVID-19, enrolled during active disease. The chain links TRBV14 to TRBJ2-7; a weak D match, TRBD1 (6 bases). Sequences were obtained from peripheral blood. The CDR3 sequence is CASSQGGTSIYEQYF. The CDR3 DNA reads TGTGCCAGCAGCCAAGGGGGGACATCTATCTACGAGCAGTACTTC.